One sample yielded the 21 T cell receptor beta chains listed below, sequenced in a study of shared clonotypes between healthy human individuals. Method: immunoSEQ multiplex PCR; TCRdb's copy keeps in-frame clones and lacks some. The table records approximately 720,000 clones, 92% of them present only once. Naive CD8 cells lacked CD45RO, underwent positive selection for CCR7 and left out terminally differentiated effector memory CD45RA+ cells. What was sequenced was naive CD8+ T cells sorted from blood. These receptors came from a man aged 25-45 years in good health.

The V and J genes are TRBV27 and TRBJ1-2; 7 nucleotides line up with TRBD1. Per germline, CDR1 MNHEY and CDR2 SMNVEV (reference sequence). The CDR3 is made up of 13 amino acids. Trimming removed 7 bases from V and 4 bases from J; junction bases left unmatched: 6. In DNA form, the CDR3 reads TGTGCCAGCACGAACCACAGGGGCTATGGCTACACCTTC. Its protein is CASTNHRGYGYTF.

The chain carries TRBV6-5 and TRBJ1-2; D is possibly TRBD1 (6 bases). Trimming took 0 bases from V and 8 from J, leaving 7 bases between them. CDR1 MNHEY and CDR2 SVGAGI come from the germline V gene. The CDR3 covers 12 residues. The CDR3 protein is CASSYSGGGYTF. The CDR3 nucleotides are TGTGCCAGCAGTTACTCAGGGGGAGGCTACACCTTC.

V is TRBV7-9 and J is TRBJ1-2; 12 nucleotides match TRBD1. The CDR3 length is 18 residues. After removal of 2 bases from V and 2 bases from J, the junction contained 9 bases not matched to a gene. Germline V CDR1 and CDR2: SEHNR, FQNEAQ (reference sequence). CDR3 region: CASSLSDVGTGGNYGYTF. DNA of the CDR3: TGTGCCAGCAGCTTATCCGACGTAGGGACAGGGGGCAACTATGGCTACACCTTC.

The CDR3 is CASSYKTGTTYEQYF. The CDR3 DNA reads as TGTGCCAGCAGTTACAAGACAGGGACTACCTACGAGCAGTACTTC. The chain links TRBV6-5 to TRBJ2-7; D possibly uses TRBD1 or TRBD2 (7 bases each). Deletions cut 2 bases from V and 2 bases from J, with 13 bases between. Germline-derived CDR1 and CDR2 are MNHEY and SVGAGI. This CDR3 is built from 15 residues.

This chain links TRBV14 with TRBJ2-1; no definite D call. Germline CDR1 reads SGHDN; CDR2 reads FVKESK. Trimming shortened V by 6 bases and J by 8 bases, and 11 bases separated the two germline ends. The CDR3 covers 12 residues. CDR3 loop: CASSLDRDEQFF. For the CDR3, the DNA is TGTGCCAGCAGTCTCGATCGCGATGAGCAGTTCTTC. The entire variable domain, with the rest obtained from reference TRBV14 and TRBJ2-1, is as follows: EAGVTQFPSHSVIEKGQTVTLRCDPISGHDNLYWYRRVMGKEIKFLLHFVKESKQDESGMPNNRFLAERTGGTYSTLKVQPAELEDSGVYFCASSLDRDEQFFGPGTRLTVL.

The chain uses TRBV4-1 and TRBJ1-1, with TRBD1 as a possible D gene (6 bases). Germline loops: CDR1 MGHRA, CDR2 YSYEKL. CDR3 length equals 15 residues. V shed 4 bases and J shed 1 base, with 13 bases lying between them. CDR3 sequence: CASSLFLQGNTEAFF. The CDR3 coding sequence is TGCGCCAGCAGCCTTTTCTTACAGGGGAACACTGAAGCTTTCTTT.

The chain links TRBV5-5 to TRBJ2-2; D is undetermined. The V end was cut by 0 bases, the J end by 6 bases, with 6 bases between. The CDR3 loop spans 13 amino acids. CDR1 is SGHKS, CDR2 YYEKEE, per germline (reference sequence). The CDR3 region is CASSLVYPGELFF. Here the CDR3 DNA reads TGTGCCAGCAGCTTGGTTTACCCCGGGGAGCTGTTTTTT.

V gene TRBV6-6 combines with J gene TRBJ1-2; D is unclear. Germline CDR1 reads MNHNY; CDR2 reads SVGAGI (reference sequence). Trimming removed 4 bases at V and 6 bases at J, with 12 bases between. The CDR3 has 13 residues. CDR3 region: CASSWGTRDGYTF. The DNA of the CDR3 is TGTGCCAGCAGTTGGGGAACCCGGGATGGCTACACCTTC.

V usage is TRBV5-4 and J usage is TRBJ2-1; 7 bases are shared with TRBD2. The CDR3 length is 13 residues. The V segment lost 6 bases and the J segment 5 bases; nucleotides outside the gene matches: 5. Germline CDR1 is SGHNT and CDR2 is YYREEE (reference sequence). The CDR3 nucleotides are TGTGCCAGCACCCGGGACTACGACAATGAGCAGTTCTTC. It yields the protein CASTRDYDNEQFF.

The CDR3 DNA reads TGTGCCAGCAGCGTAGAACAACTAGCGTACTACAATGAGCAGTTCTTC. Its protein is CASSVEQLAYYNEQFF. This chain uses TRBV9 with TRBJ2-1; TRBD2 agrees at 7 bases. CDR1 SGDLS and CDR2 YYNGEE come from the germline V gene. The V and J ends lost 0 bases and 3 bases, in that order; junction bases with no gene match: 6. CDR3 length equals 16 residues.

This rearrangement joins TRBV27 to TRBJ2-7; tentatively, D is TRBD1 (5 bases). Per germline, CDR1 MNHEY and CDR2 SMNVEV (reference sequence). CDR3 size: 15 residues. Trimming shortened V by 5 bases and J by 0 bases, and 14 bases separated the two germline ends. The CDR3 DNA reads as TGTGCCAGCAGTCTTGGGGCGGTCAGCTCCTACGAGCAGTACTTC. It specifies CASSLGAVSSYEQYF.

In this sample, this clone turned up once. This chain joins TRBV4-3 and TRBJ2-2; 7 bases are shared with TRBD2. The CDR3 runs to 17 residues. V lost 6 bases and J lost 0; bases outside the gene matches: 10. Germline loops: CDR1 LGHNA, CDR2 YSLEER. This CDR3 is CASSSSQGLPNTGELFF. In nucleotides, the CDR3 is TGCGCCAGCAGTTCAAGCCAGGGACTACCGAACACCGGGGAGCTGTTTTTT.

The chain combines TRBV15 with TRBJ1-5; tentatively, D is TRBD1 (5 bases). CDR1 is LNHNV, CDR2 YYDKDF, per germline (reference sequence). Trimming cost V 3 bases and J 6 bases, with 6 bases left between them. This CDR3 is 12 amino acids long. DNA of the CDR3: TGTGCCACCAGCAGGGGGGTTCAGCCCCAGCATTTT. The encoded protein is CATSRGVQPQHF.

The V gene is TRBV2, the J gene TRBJ2-4; 9 bases are shared with TRBD2. J lost 8 bases, V lost 3 bases, and 8 bases had no gene match. Germline V gene data show CDR1 as SNHLY and CDR2 as FYNNEI. The CDR3 has 15 amino acids. CDR3 bases: TGTGCCAGCAGTGAGGGAGCGGGAGGCCGGGACATTCAGTACTTC. Amino acids: CASSEGAGGRDIQYF.

The V and J genes are TRBV5-8 and TRBJ1-5; D perhaps matches TRBD1 (5 bases). This CDR3 has 15 residues. Germline CDR1 SGHTS, CDR2 YDEGEE. The germline V and J ends were trimmed by 0 bases and 4 bases, with 11 bases remaining between them. CDR3: CASSLGRGFNQPQHF. DNA for the CDR3: TGTGCCAGCAGCTTGGGTAGGGGATTTAATCAGCCCCAGCATTTT.

The gene calls are TRBV9 and TRBJ1-2; D perhaps matches TRBD1 (6 bases). V lost 7 bases, J lost 6 bases, and 10 bases lay in between. The CDR3 is 11 residues long. The V gene's germline CDR1 is SGDLS and CDR2 YYNGEE. In DNA form, the CDR3 reads TGTGCCAGCGGACAGAGGGATGGCTACACCTTC. Protein sequence: CASGQRDGYTF. Using reference TRBV9 and TRBJ1-2 for the parts outside the CDR3, the full variable domain is DSGVTQTPKHLITATGQRVTLRCSPRSGDLSVYWYQQSLDQGLQFLIQYYNGEERAKGNILERFSAQQFPDLHSELNLSSLELGDSALYFCASGQRDGYTFGSGTRLTVV.

The chain is built from TRBV14 and TRBJ2-7; D not certain. The CDR3 is 14 amino acids. Between the trimmed V and J ends, which lost 1 base and 5 bases, there was a span of 12 bases. In germline, CDR1 is SGHDN, CDR2 FVKESK. CDR3 protein: CASSQVVGFHEQYF. The CDR3 coding sequence is TGTGCCAGCAGCCAAGTGGTAGGGTTCCACGAGCAGTACTTC.

The rearrangement uses TRBV5-1 and TRBJ2-7; 7 bases fit TRBD2. This CDR3 spans 14 amino acids. The germline V gene encodes CDR1 SGHRS and CDR2 YFSETQ. Germline trimming cut 1 base from V and 3 bases from J; bases unmatched to any gene: 4. CDR3 DNA sequence: TGCGCCAGCAGCTTGTTTGAGCGGGACTACGAGCAGTACTTC. It codes for CASSLFERDYEQYF.

The chain joins TRBV4-1 to TRBJ2-7, with 11 bases identical to TRBD2. The CDR3 has 16 residues. Germline-derived CDR1 and CDR2 are MGHRA and YSYEKL. Losses at the gene ends were 5 bases for V and 3 bases for J; bases not matched to a gene: 9. The CDR3 coding sequence is TGCGCCAGCAGCATACGCTCCGGGACTAGCGGCTACGAGCAGTACTTC. This gives the protein CASSIRSGTSGYEQYF.

CDR3 loop: CASSLDRASGSLTDTQYF. In DNA form, the CDR3 reads TGTGCCAGCAGTTTAGATAGAGCTAGCGGGAGCCTCACAGATACGCAGTATTTT. V usage is TRBV28 and J usage is TRBJ2-3, with 10 bases aligning to TRBD2. Germline assignment: CDR1 MDHEN and CDR2 SYDVKM. The CDR3 totals 18 residues. V trimming: 2 bases; J trimming: 2 bases; junction bases outside the gene matches: 10.

The rearrangement links TRBV12-5 to TRBJ2-5; maybe TRBD1 (5 bases). Looked up from germline, CDR1 is LGHNT and CDR2 is FRNRAP. V lost 1 base and J 2 bases, leaving 8 bases between the germline ends. The CDR3 covers 14 residues. CDR3 DNA: TGTGCTAGTGGTTTGGGGACAATACAAGAGACCCAGTACTTC. Protein: CASGLGTIQETQYF.